This is a list of T cell receptor beta chains from one sample in a study of regulatory T cells in long-lasting Graves disease. TCRdb analysed the multiplex PCR reads with MiXCR anew, one entry per CDR3 protein. This table holds fewer than 600,000 distinct CDR3 sequences, 22% found once. Sequencing used peripheral blood mononuclear cells (PBMCs), obtained when the disease was refractory, from a patient treated with antithyroid drugs. Receptor source: a female donor with Graves disease. The CDR3 runs from the conserved cysteine through the conserved F or W. The D gene is left open where the match is weak. Expanded clones are given a class, and other clones once, few, many or no size at all.

-	TRBJ1-3	TRBV18	-	TGTGCCAGCTCACCCCGGGAAGCTGGAAACACCATATATTTT	CASSPREAGNTIYF
TRBD1	TRBJ1-1	TRBV5-8	-	TGTGCCAGCAGCCAAGGGGGGACAGGTTTCAGCGCAGTTGAAGCTTTCTTT	CASSQGGTGFSAVEAFF
-	TRBJ2-7	TRBV6-1	few	TGTGCCAGCACAGAGGACAATTCCTACGAGCAGTACTTC	CASTEDNSYEQYF
TRBD1	TRBJ1-1	TRBV5-1	many	TGCGCCAGCAGCTGGGGGGACAGCAGAGCGAACACTGAAGCTTTCTTT	CASSWGDSRANTEAFF
-	TRBJ1-5	TRBV4-1	-	TGCGCCAGCAGCCAAGTAACGGGTGGGGGGCAGCCCCAGCATTTT	CASSQVTGGGQPQHF
TRBD1	TRBJ1-4	TRBV7-2	many	TGTGCCAGCAGCTCGGGACAGCCTAATGAAAAACTGTTTTTT	CASSSGQPNEKLFF
-	TRBJ1-4	TRBV28	many	TGTGCCAGCAACCAAAACCCTTTGGGTGAAAAACTGTTTTTT	CASNQNPLGEKLFF
-	TRBJ2-5	TRBV7-9	many	TGTGCCAGCAGCTGGATCCGGGAGGAGACCCAGTACTTC	CASSWIREETQYF
-	TRBJ1-1	TRBV11-3	-	TGTGCCAGCAGCCGGGTAGCGCGTGAGGCTTTCTTT	CASSRVAREAFF
TRBD2	TRBJ2-1	TRBV6-2/TRBV6-3	-	TGTGCCAGCAGTTCCCTTCTAGCGGGGGGGCCTTGGGTTGAGCAGTTCTTC	CASSSLLAGGPWVEQFF
-	TRBJ2-7	TRBV9	few	TGTGCCAGCAGCGTAGAGGGCAGGGACCACGAGCAGTACTTC	CASSVEGRDHEQYF
-	TRBJ1-1	TRBV28	many	TGTGCCAGCAGTCGGGGGGTGGGGGAGGGTGAAGCTTTCTTT	CASSRGVGEGEAFF
-	TRBJ2-3	TRBV5-1	-	TGCGCCAGCAGCTGGAGGCCGGGATTCAGCACAGATACGCAGTATTTT	CASSWRPGFSTDTQYF
TRBD1	TRBJ1-2	TRBV6-1	many	TGTGCCAGCAGGAAGACAGGGGAGATTGGCTACACCTTC	CASRKTGEIGYTF
TRBD1	TRBJ2-2	TRBV24-1	-	TGTGCCACCAGTGATTCAACAGGGGGCGCCGGGGAGCTGTTTTTT	CATSDSTGGAGELFF
-	TRBJ2-7	TRBV2	many	TGTGCCAGCAGTGAAGGTTTGTTGGGCGGATTAGGGCAGTACTTC	CASSEGLLGGLGQYF
-	TRBJ2-3	TRBV24-1	-	TGTGCCACCAGTGATACGCTACCAGATACGCAGTATTTT	CATSDTLPDTQYF
-	TRBJ2-4	TRBV6-1	few	TGTGCCAGCAGTCAAGGGAACATTCAGTACTTC	CASSQGNIQYF
-	TRBJ2-5	TRBV20-1	-	TGCAGTGCTAGAGCTGGGGGGTGGGGACCTCCGAATCGAGAGACCCAGTACTTC	CSARAGGWGPPNRETQYF
-	TRBJ2-7	TRBV3-1	-	TGTGCCAGCAGCCGCCCTGAGGGGGGCATCTACGAGCAGTACTTC	CASSRPEGGIYEQYF
TRBD1	TRBJ2-1	TRBV11-2	-	TGTGCCAGCAGCTTCTCCGGGACAGGGATGGGCAATGAGCAGTTCTTC	CASSFSGTGMGNEQFF
-	TRBJ1-1	TRBV7-8	-	TGTGCCAGCAGCTTAGGAGAGGGGATTGAAGCTTTCTTT	CASSLGEGIEAFF
-	TRBJ2-7	TRBV12-3/TRBV12-4	many	TGTGCCAGCAGTTTAGCGCGGGCGGACTTCGCCTACGAGCAGTACTTC	CASSLARADFAYEQYF
-	TRBJ2-7	TRBV5-5	-	TGTGCCAGCAGCTTGCAGGTCGTGGGGGAGCAGTACTTC	CASSLQVVGEQYF
-	TRBJ1-2	TRBV20-1	many	TGCAGTGCTAGAGATGTAGCTAACTATGGCTACACCTTC	CSARDVANYGYTF
-	TRBJ2-5	TRBV5-6	few	TGTGCCAGCAGCTTCACTAACCAAGAGACCCAGTACTTC	CASSFTNQETQYF
-	TRBJ2-5	TRBV4-3	few	TGCGCCAGCAGCCAAGGAGGGGAGCAAGAGACCCAGTACTTC	CASSQGGEQETQYF